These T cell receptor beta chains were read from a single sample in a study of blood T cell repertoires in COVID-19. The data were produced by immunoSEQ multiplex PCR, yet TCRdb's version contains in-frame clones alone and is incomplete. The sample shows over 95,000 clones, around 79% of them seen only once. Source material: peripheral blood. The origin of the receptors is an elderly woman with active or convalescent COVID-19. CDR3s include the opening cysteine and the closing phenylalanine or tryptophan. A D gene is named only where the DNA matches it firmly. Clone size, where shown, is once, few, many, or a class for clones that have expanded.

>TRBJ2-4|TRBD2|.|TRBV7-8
CASSFRQADYSGSDIQYF
TGTGCCAGCAGCTTTAGACAGGCGGATTATAGCGGGAGTGACATTCAGTACTTC
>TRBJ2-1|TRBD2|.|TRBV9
CASSARTSGNNEQFF
TGTGCCAGCAGCGCCCGGACTAGCGGAAACAATGAGCAGTTCTTC
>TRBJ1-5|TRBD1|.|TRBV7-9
CASSLDLTGEGGNQPQHF
TGTGCCAGCAGCTTAGACTTGACAGGGGAGGGTGGCAATCAGCCCCAGCATTTT
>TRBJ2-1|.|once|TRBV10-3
CAISQPGLPYNEQFF
TGTGCCATCAGCCAGCCGGGACTTCCGTACAATGAGCAGTTCTTC
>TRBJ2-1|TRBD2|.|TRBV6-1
CASSEELAGSNEQFF
TGTGCCAGCAGTGAAGAACTAGCGGGCTCCAATGAGCAGTTCTTC
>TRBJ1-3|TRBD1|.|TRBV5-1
CASSLAGTGNSGNTIYF
TGCGCCAGCAGCTTGGCCGGGACAGGGAACTCTGGAAACACCATATATTTT
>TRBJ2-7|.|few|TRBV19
CASSVDSGSSYEQYF
TGTGCCAGTAGTGTCGATAGCGGCAGCTCCTACGAGCAGTACTTC
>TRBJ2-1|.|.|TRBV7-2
CASSFFSGSGRGYEQFF
TGTGCCAGCAGCTTTTTTTCGGGTTCGGGACGGGGGTATGAGCAGTTCTTC
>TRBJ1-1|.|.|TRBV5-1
CASSTVGQMNTEAFF
TGCGCCAGCAGCACTGTAGGACAAATGAACACTGAAGCTTTCTTT
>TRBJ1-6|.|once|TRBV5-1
CASSPTYNSPLHF
TGTGCCAGCAGCCCAACATATAATTCACCCCTCCACTTT
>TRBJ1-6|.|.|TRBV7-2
CASSSPGANSPLHF
TGTGCCAGCAGCTCCCCAGGGGCTAATTCACCCCTCCACTTT
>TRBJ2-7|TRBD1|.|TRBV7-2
CASSYMMTGLSYEQYF
TGTGCCAGCAGCTATATGATGACAGGGCTTAGCTACGAGCAGTACTTC
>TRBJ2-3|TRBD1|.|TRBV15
CATSRAGTGALNTQYF
TGTGCCACCAGCAGAGCCGGGACAGGGGCGTTAAATACGCAGTATTTT
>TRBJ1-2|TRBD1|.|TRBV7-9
CASSLETGRNYGYTF
TGTGCCAGCAGCTTAGAGACAGGGAGAAATTATGGCTACACCTTC
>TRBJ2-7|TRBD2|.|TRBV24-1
CATSDSGTSGNEQYF
TGTGCCACCAGTGATTCCGGGACTAGCGGGAACGAGCAGTACTTC
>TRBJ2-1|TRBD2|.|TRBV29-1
CSVVERESINEQFF
TGCAGCGTTGTTGAGCGGGAATCAATCAATGAGCAGTTCTTC
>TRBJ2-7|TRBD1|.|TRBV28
CASSVDRVLREQYF
TGTGCCAGCAGTGTGGACAGGGTGTTGCGCGAGCAGTACTTC